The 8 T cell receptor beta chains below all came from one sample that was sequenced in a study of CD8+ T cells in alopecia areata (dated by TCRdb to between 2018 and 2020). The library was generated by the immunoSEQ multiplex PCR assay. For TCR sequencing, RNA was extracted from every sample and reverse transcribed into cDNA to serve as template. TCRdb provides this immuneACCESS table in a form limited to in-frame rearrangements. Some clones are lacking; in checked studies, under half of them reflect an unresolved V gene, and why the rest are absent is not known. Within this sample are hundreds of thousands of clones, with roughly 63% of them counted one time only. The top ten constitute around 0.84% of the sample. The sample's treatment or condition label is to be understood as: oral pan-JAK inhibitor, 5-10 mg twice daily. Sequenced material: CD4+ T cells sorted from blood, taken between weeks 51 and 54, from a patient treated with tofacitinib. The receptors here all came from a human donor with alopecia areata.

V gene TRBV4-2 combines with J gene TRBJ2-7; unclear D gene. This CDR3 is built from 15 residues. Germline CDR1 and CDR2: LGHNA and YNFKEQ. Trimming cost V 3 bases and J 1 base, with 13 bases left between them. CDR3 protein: CASSQSGPESYEQYF. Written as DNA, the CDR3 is TGTGCCAGCAGCCAGTCCGGGCCAGAATCCTACGAGCAGTACTTC.

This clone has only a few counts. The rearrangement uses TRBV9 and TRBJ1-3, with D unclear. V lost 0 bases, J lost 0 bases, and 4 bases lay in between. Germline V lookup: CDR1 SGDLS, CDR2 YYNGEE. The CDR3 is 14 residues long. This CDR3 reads CASSVAFSGNTIYF. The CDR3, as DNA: TGTGCCAGCAGCGTAGCCTTCTCTGGAAACACCATATATTTT. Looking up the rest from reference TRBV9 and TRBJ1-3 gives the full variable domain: DSGVTQTPKHLITATGQRVTLRCSPRSGDLSVYWYQQSLDQGLQFLIQYYNGEERAKGNILERFSAQQFPDLHSELNLSSLELGDSALYFCASSVAFSGNTIYFGEGSWLTVV.

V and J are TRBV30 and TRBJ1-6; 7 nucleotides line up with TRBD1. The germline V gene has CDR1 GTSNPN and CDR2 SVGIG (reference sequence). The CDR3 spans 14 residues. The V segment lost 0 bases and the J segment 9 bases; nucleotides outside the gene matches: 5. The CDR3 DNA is TGTGCCTGGAGTGTACTGACAGGGATTTCACCCCTCCACTTT. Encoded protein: CAWSVLTGISPLHF.

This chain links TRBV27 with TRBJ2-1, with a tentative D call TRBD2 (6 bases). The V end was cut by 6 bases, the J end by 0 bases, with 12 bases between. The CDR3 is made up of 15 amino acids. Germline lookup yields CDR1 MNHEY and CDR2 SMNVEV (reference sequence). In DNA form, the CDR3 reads TGTGCCAGCAGCGTTAGGGACTTCTCCTACAATGAGCAGTTCTTC. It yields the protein CASSVRDFSYNEQFF.

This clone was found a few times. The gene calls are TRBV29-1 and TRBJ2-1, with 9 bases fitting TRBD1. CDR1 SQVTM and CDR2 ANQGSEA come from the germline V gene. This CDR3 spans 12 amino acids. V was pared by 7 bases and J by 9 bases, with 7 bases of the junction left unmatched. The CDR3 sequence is CSATTGGGEQFF. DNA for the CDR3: TGCAGCGCTACGACAGGGGGAGGTGAGCAGTTCTTC.

The CDR3 nucleotides read TGCGCCAGCAGCCAAGATGGGGGGACAGGCAATCAGCCCCAGCATTTT. Translation: CASSQDGGTGNQPQHF. The J gene is TRBJ1-5, the V gene TRBV4-3; 7 bases fit TRBD1. V was clipped by 0 bases and J by 2 bases; unmatched bases: 4. The CDR3 spans 16 residues. Germline-derived CDR1 and CDR2 are LGHNA and YSLEER.

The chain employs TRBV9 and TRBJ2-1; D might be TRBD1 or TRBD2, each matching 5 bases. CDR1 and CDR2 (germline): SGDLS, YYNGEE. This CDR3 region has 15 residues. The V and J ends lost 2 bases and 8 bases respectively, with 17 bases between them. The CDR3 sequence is CASSVGDQMGYEQFF. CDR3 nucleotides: TGTGCCAGCAGCGTCGGGGACCAAATGGGGTATGAGCAGTTCTTC. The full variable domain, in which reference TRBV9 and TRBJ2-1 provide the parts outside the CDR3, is DSGVTQTPKHLITATGQRVTLRCSPRSGDLSVYWYQQSLDQGLQFLIQYYNGEERAKGNILERFSAQQFPDLHSELNLSSLELGDSALYFCASSVGDQMGYEQFFGPGTRLTVL.

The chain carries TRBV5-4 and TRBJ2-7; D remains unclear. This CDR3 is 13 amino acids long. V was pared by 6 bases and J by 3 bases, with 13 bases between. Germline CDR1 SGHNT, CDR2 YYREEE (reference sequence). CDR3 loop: CASNLFGRYEQYF. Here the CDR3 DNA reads TGTGCCAGCAACCTGTTTGGGCGCTACGAGCAGTACTTC. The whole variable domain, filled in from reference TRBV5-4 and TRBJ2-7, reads ETGVTQSPTHLIKTRGQQVTLRCSSQSGHNTVSWYQQALGQGPQFIFQYYREEENGRGNFPPRFSGLQFPNYSSELNVNALELDDSALYLCASNLFGRYEQYFGPGTRLTVT.